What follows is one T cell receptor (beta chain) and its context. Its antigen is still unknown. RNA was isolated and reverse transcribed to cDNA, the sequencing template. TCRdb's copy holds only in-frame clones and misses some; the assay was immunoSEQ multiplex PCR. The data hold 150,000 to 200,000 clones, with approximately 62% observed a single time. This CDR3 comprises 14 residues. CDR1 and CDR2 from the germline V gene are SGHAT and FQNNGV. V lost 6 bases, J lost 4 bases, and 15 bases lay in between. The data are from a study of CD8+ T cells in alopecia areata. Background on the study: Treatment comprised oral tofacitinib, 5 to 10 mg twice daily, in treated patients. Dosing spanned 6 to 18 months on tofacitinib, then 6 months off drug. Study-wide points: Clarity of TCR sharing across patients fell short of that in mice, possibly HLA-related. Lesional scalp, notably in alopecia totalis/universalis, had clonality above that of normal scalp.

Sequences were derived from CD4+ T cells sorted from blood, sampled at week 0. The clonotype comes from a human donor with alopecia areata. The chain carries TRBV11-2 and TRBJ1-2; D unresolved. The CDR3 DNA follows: TGTGCCAGCAGTCTTGGGAGGCGGTCCTATGGCTACACCTTC. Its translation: CASSLGRRSYGYTF. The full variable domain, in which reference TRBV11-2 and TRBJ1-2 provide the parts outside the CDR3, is EAGVAQSPRYKIIEKRQSVAFWCNPISGHATLYWYQQILGQGPKLLIQFQNNGVVDDSQLPKDRFSAERLKGVDSTLKIQPAKLEDSAVYLCASSLGRRSYGYTFGSGTRLTVV.